These 9 T cell receptor beta chains were sequenced from one sample in a study of molecular identifiers for immune sequencing clone quantification. Via MiXCR, TCRdb re-called the PCR reads, giving one row per CDR3 protein. The sample has approximately 59,000 distinct CDR3 sequences, about 18% seen once. The sequenced sample consisted of naive CD8+ T cells from blood, with Jurkat cell RNA spiked in. Subset of the sample: FACS-sorted CD8+CD4-CCR7+CD45RA+ naive T cells. These receptors all come from a human donor in good health. Some libraries in this study had Jurkat cell RNA spiked in.

At least ten counts were recorded for this clonotype. The chain couples TRBV5-4 to TRBJ2-5; perhaps TRBD2 as D (5 bases). Per the germline V gene, CDR1 is SGHNT and CDR2 is YYREEE (reference sequence). Deletions cut 3 bases from V and 5 bases from J, with 8 bases between. The CDR3 has 12 residues. This chain's CDR3 is CASSSGTETQYF. The CDR3, as DNA: TGTGCCAGCAGCTCGGGAACTGAGACCCAGTACTTC.

The sample holds many counts of this clonotype. V is TRBV29-1 and J is TRBJ2-2, with a possible D match to TRBD2 (5 bases). V was clipped by 6 bases and J by 7 bases, with 18 bases between them. Germline V lookup: CDR1 SQVTM, CDR2 ANQGSEA. The CDR3 is 14 residues long. DNA of the CDR3: TGCAGCGTCGGCTCGGGATGGGTCGACGGGGAGCTGTTTTTT. The encoded protein is CSVGSGWVDGELFF.

The table lists this clonotype with a few counts. At one of its ends the junction is not consistent with the germline gene, which may arise from a read error. V and J are TRBV27 and TRBJ1-1, with a weak D call TRBD1 (6 bases). The V gene's germline CDR1 is MNHEY and CDR2 SMNVEV (reference sequence). The CDR3 contains 15 residues. The CDR3 protein is CASRTEQGSNTEALF. The CDR3 coding sequence is TGTGCCAGCAGAACCGAACAGGGTAGTAACACTGAAGCTCTCTTT.

In this sample, this clonotype turned up many times. The V call is TRBV5-1, the J call TRBJ2-3; 7 nucleotides line up with TRBD2. With V trimmed by 0 bases and J by 5 bases, 3 bases remained unmatched. The CDR3 length is 14 residues. Germline CDR1 is SGHRS and CDR2 is YFSETQ. Here the CDR3 reads CASSLAGGLDTQYF. CDR3 DNA: TGCGCCAGCAGCTTGGCGGGAGGTTTAGATACGCAGTATTTT.

This clonotype was counted at least ten times. V and J are TRBV4-1 and TRBJ2-7; TRBD2 agrees at 10 bases. CDR1 and CDR2 from the germline V gene are MGHRA and YSYEKL. CDR3 length: 15 residues. The V and J ends lost 0 bases and 2 bases, in that order; junction bases with no gene match: 1. For the CDR3, the DNA is TGCGCCAGCAGCCAAGAGCTAGCGGGAGCCTACGAGCAGTACTTC. Translating gives CASSQELAGAYEQYF.

This clonotype was observed at least ten times. The chain couples TRBV11-2 to TRBJ2-3; weak D call: TRBD2 (7 bases). V lost 2 bases and J lost 2, with 14 bases in between. The CDR3 covers 16 residues. Germline CDR1 is SGHAT and CDR2 is FQNNGV. The CDR3 DNA is TGTGCCAGCAGCTTACTCGCGGGGGCACTCACAGATACGCAGTATTTT. Residues: CASSLLAGALTDTQYF.

The V and J genes are TRBV6-5 and TRBJ2-2; tentative D call: TRBD2 (5 bases). The germline V gene has CDR1 MNHEY and CDR2 SVGAGI. The CDR3 loop spans 11 amino acids. V was shortened by 6 bases and J by 6 bases, with 5 bases between the two germline ends. The CDR3 nucleotides are TGTGCCAGCAGGGGAGCCGGGGAGCTGTTTTTT. Translation gives CASRGAGELFF.

This clonotype was counted a few times. The CDR3 spells CASSVSEATDTQYF. The CDR3 coding sequence is TGTGCCAGCAGTGTGAGTGAAGCCACAGATACGCAGTATTTT. This chain joins TRBV12-3 or TRBV12-4 and TRBJ2-3; D not certain. This CDR3 contains 14 residues. The V and J ends lost 5 bases and 2 bases respectively, with 11 bases between them.

This clonotype was picked up many times. This rearrangement joins TRBV6-1 to TRBJ2-3; no reliable D call. Per the germline V gene, CDR1 is MNHNS and CDR2 is SASEGT. Trimming cost V 5 bases and J 4 bases, with 7 bases left between them. The CDR3 loop spans 12 amino acids. The CDR3 DNA reads TGTGCCAGCAGTACGATGGCAGATACGCAGTATTTT. It codes for CASSTMADTQYF.